These 20 T cell receptor beta chains were sequenced from one sample in a study of glioma-infiltrating T cells after dendritic cell vaccination listed by TCRdb under 2016. Library method: the immunoSEQ multiplex PCR assay. Drawn from immuneACCESS, this table holds only the in-frame rearrangements with V and J called that TCRdb kept. Clones are partly lost; checked studies trace under half to an unresolved V gene and leave the rest unexplained. The sample table lists 65,000 to 90,000 clones, roughly four fifths of them with a count of one. The ten biggest clones cover under 2.5% of the sample. The material was blood, obtained before dendritic cell vaccination. The source of these receptors is a human donor with glioblastoma.

On this clone itself: At one boundary the junction diverges from the germline segment, which might be a read error. J is TRBJ1-5 and V is TRBV28; tentatively, D is TRBD1 (5 bases). The germline gives CDR1 MDHEN, CDR2 SYDVKM. The CDR3 is made up of 14 amino acids. The CDR3 DNA reads as TGTGCTAGCAGCCGTTTCACAGGTGGTCAGCCCCAGCATTTT. This translates into CASSRFTGGQPQHF.

This clone has just one count. The chain is built from TRBV6-5 and TRBJ1-2; D is unclear. Germline V gives CDR1 MNHEY, CDR2 SVGAGI. The CDR3 totals 16 residues. V lost 0 bases and J 1 base, leaving 12 bases between the germline ends. The DNA of the CDR3 is TGTGCCAGCAGTTACTCGATGCGGCGGGGTAACTATGGCTACACCTTC. Residues: CASSYSMRRGNYGYTF.

This clone has a single count. The chain carries TRBV10-3 and TRBJ2-7, with D perhaps TRBD1 (6 bases). The CDR3 has 16 amino acids. Trimming shortened V by 0 bases and J by 2 bases, and 14 bases separated the two germline ends. CDR1 is ENHRY, CDR2 SYGVKD, per germline. CDR3: CAISESSDRSTYEQYF. Here the CDR3 DNA reads TGTGCCATCAGTGAGTCTTCCGACAGGAGCACCTACGAGCAGTACTTC.

This clone was observed a single time. The chain joins TRBV5-1 to TRBJ1-3; D is ambiguous. Germline V gives CDR1 SGHRS, CDR2 YFSETQ. The CDR3 runs to 14 residues. Trimming took off 0 bases at V and 0 bases at J, with 4 bases between the two ends. Here the CDR3 reads CASSLESSGNTIYF. CDR3 DNA: TGCGCCAGCAGCTTGGAGAGCTCTGGAAACACCATATATTTT.

The chain is built from TRBV5-1 and TRBJ2-3, with TRBD2 identical over 8 bases. The CDR3 sequence is 16 residues long. Per germline, CDR1 SGHRS and CDR2 YFSETQ. V shed 1 base, J shed 2 bases, and the junction held 6 bases outside the gene matches. In DNA, the CDR3 is TGCGCCAGCAGCTTGCCCTTAGCGGGGTACACAGATACGCAGTATTTT. This sequence encodes CASSLPLAGYTDTQYF.

The sample holds a few counts of this clone. The chain is built from TRBV27 and TRBJ2-1; 7 bases are shared with TRBD2. Losses at the gene ends were 5 bases for V and 0 bases for J; bases not matched to a gene: 10. The germline V gene has CDR1 MNHEY and CDR2 SMNVEV (reference sequence). CDR3 size: 17 residues. This CDR3 reads CASSRGGAFRSYNEQFF. CDR3 in DNA: TGTGCCAGCAGTAGGGGAGGGGCCTTCCGCTCCTACAATGAGCAGTTCTTC.

The chain uses TRBV4-2 and TRBJ2-5, with TRBD2 as a possible D gene (5 bases). The germline V gene has CDR1 LGHNA and CDR2 YNFKEQ. The V and J ends lost 4 bases and 5 bases respectively, with 14 bases between them. The CDR3 is 14 residues long. Here the CDR3 reads CASSLDDRGETQYF. The CDR3 nucleotides read TGTGCCAGCAGCCTGGACGATCGGGGTGAGACCCAGTACTTC.

This sequence joins TRBV5-4 and TRBJ2-2; a possible D gene is TRBD2 (6 bases). Trimming removed 4 bases from V and 1 base from J, with 11 bases in between. The CDR3 length is 15 residues. Germline V gives CDR1 SGHNT, CDR2 YYREEE (reference sequence). This chain's CDR3 is CASSPRTMNTGELFF. The CDR3 bases are TGTGCCAGCAGCCCTCGGACTATGAACACCGGGGAGCTGTTTTTT.

The chain uses TRBV19 and TRBJ2-1, with D maybe TRBD2 (5 bases). Trimming shortened V by 6 bases and J by 7 bases, and 10 bases separated the two germline ends. CDR1 and CDR2 from the germline V gene are LNHDA and SQIVND (reference sequence). This CDR3 is built from 12 residues. The CDR3 is CASRNLANEQFF. The DNA for the CDR3 is TGTGCCAGTAGGAACCTAGCAAATGAGCAGTTCTTC.

The chain joins TRBV6-6 to TRBJ2-7; D may be TRBD1 (6 bases). The germline CDR1 and CDR2 sequences are MNHNY and SVGAGI (reference sequence). CDR3 size: 15 residues. Trimming took 6 bases from V and 3 from J, leaving 18 bases between them. The CDR3 here is CASSFRDTALYEQYV. The DNA for the CDR3 is TGTGCCAGCAGCTTCCGGGACACCGCTCTCTACGAGCAGTACGTC.

The DNA of the CDR3 is TGTGCCAGCAGTTACTCATGGGCCCAGCCCCAGCATTTT. Its translation: CASSYSWAQPQHF. The chain employs TRBV6-5 and TRBJ1-5; D unclear. Per germline, CDR1 MNHEY and CDR2 SVGAGI. The germline V and J ends were trimmed by 0 bases and 7 bases, with 7 bases remaining between them. This CDR3 contains 13 residues.

The chain employs TRBV7-2 and TRBJ2-5; 8 nucleotides match TRBD2. CDR1 and CDR2 from the germline V gene are SGHTA and FQGNSA. Trimming cost V 3 bases and J 1 base; bases outside gene matches: 4. CDR3 length equals 15 residues. CDR3 sequence: CASSFPTSAQETQYF. The DNA for the CDR3 is TGTGCCAGCAGCTTTCCGACTAGCGCCCAAGAGACCCAGTACTTC.

The chain uses TRBV18 and TRBJ2-2, with D unresolved. The V and J ends lost 4 bases and 2 bases respectively, with 17 bases between them. The germline gives CDR1 KGHSH, CDR2 LQKENI. The CDR3 sequence is 17 residues long. The CDR3 DNA sequence: TGTGCCAGCTCACTCAACCGGCATAGCAGAAACACCGGGGAGCTGTTTTTT. It yields the protein CASSLNRHSRNTGELFF. Supplemented by reference TRBV18 and TRBJ2-2, the full variable domain reads NAGVMQNPRHLVRRRGQEARLRCSPMKGHSHVYWYRQLPEEGLKFMVYLQKENIIDESGMPKERFSAEFPKEGPSILRIQQVVRGDSAAYFCASSLNRHSRNTGELFFGEGSRLTVL.

The chain joins TRBV4-1 to TRBJ1-4, with D unresolved. The V gene's germline CDR1 is MGHRA and CDR2 YSYEKL. The germline V and J ends were trimmed by 3 bases and 3 bases, with 14 bases remaining between them. CDR3 length: 16 residues. In DNA form, the CDR3 reads TGCGCCAGCAGCCAGTCCCCCCTGGCAGCTAATGAAAAACTGTTTTTT. Its translation: CASSQSPLAANEKLFF.

The V gene is TRBV7-2, the J gene TRBJ1-2, with 7 bases lining up with TRBD1. CDR1 and CDR2 (germline): SGHTA, FQGNSA. CDR3 size: 15 residues. V lost 3 bases and J lost 4; bases outside the gene matches: 8. DNA of the CDR3: TGTGCCAGCAGCTTGGGGACAGTTGAAATCTATGGCTACACCTTC. Encoded protein: CASSLGTVEIYGYTF. Based on the CDR3 plus reference TRBV7-2 and TRBJ1-2, the full variable domain is GAGVSQSPSNKVTEKGKDVELRCDPISGHTALYWYRQSLGQGLEFLIYFQGNSAPDKSGLPSDRFSAERTGGSVSTLTIQRTQQEDSAVYLCASSLGTVEIYGYTFGSGTRLTVV.

V is TRBV30 and J is TRBJ1-1; no clear D. Between the trimmed V and J ends, which lost 2 bases and 3 bases, there was a span of 7 bases. The CDR3 is made up of 12 amino acids. Germline loops: CDR1 GTSNPN, CDR2 SVGIG (reference sequence). The CDR3 here is CAWSPPDTEAFF. The CDR3 nucleotides read TGTGCCTGGAGTCCTCCGGACACTGAAGCTTTCTTT.

This clone was observed a handful of times. This chain joins TRBV10-3 and TRBJ2-7, with D perhaps TRBD2 (6 bases). The germline V gene encodes CDR1 ENHRY and CDR2 SYGVKD. The CDR3 extends over 17 amino acids. V was pared by 3 bases and J by 3 bases, with 21 bases between. The DNA for the CDR3 is TGTGCCATCAGTGAACTAGGTGGCGTGGACGGGAGCTACGAGCAGTACGTC. It yields the protein CAISELGGVDGSYEQYV.

A single count supports this clone. J is TRBJ2-1 and V is TRBV7-2; 7 bases map to TRBD2. V dropped 4 bases and J dropped 9; count of bases not matched to a gene: 3. CDR1 is SGHTA and CDR2 is FQGNSA in the germline V gene. CDR3 length: 12 residues. The CDR3 spells CASSSGLTEQFF. The CDR3 coding sequence is TGTGCCAGCAGCTCGGGACTAACTGAGCAGTTCTTC.

The CDR3 coding sequence is TGTGCCAGCAGCTTTAGCGGGAGTGGGGCAGATACGCAGTATTTT. This translates into CASSFSGSGADTQYF. This chain joins TRBV7-3 and TRBJ2-3; TRBD2 agrees at 9 bases. Germline V gene sequence: CDR1 SGHTA, CDR2 FQGTGA. V was pared by 3 bases and J by 4 bases, with 5 bases of the junction left unmatched. This CDR3 spans 15 amino acids.

The chain links TRBV7-7 to TRBJ2-1; the D gene is possibly TRBD2 (5 bases). Germline loops: CDR1 SSHAT, CDR2 FNYEAQ (reference sequence). Trimming took 5 bases from V and 10 from J, leaving 15 bases between them. This CDR3 has 13 residues. The CDR3 DNA is TGTGCCAGCAGCCCACGTGAGGGTTGGGAGCAGTTCTTC. It encodes CASSPREGWEQFF.